This section outlines one TCR beta chain sequence together with its context. Produced via immunoSEQ multiplex PCR; TCRdb's table is partial and in-frame only. Of 46,000 or so clones in the sample, 90% were seen once. This record belongs to a study of blood T cell repertoires in COVID-19. The overall study: PBMCs, B-cell-depleted T cells, or T cells provided the cDNA or gDNA that made up the material.

Germline assignment: CDR1 WNHNN and CDR2 SYGVQD (reference sequence). Trimming left V 7 bases short and J 2 bases short, with 8 bases between. CDR3 length: 12 amino acids. The rearrangement joins TRBV10-1 to TRBJ2-5; no firm D call. The sequence was collected from a man in his sixties or seventies with active COVID-19. Material: peripheral blood. CDR3 in amino acids: CASTQIQETQYF. CDR3 DNA sequence: TGCGCCAGCACCCAGATTCAAGAGACCCAGTACTTC.